A single sample is the source of the 23 T cell receptor beta chains below, sequenced in a study of Graves' ophthalmopathy and Graves' hyperthyroidism listed by TCRdb under 2018. For sequencing, an Illumina HiSeq 2000 was employed. For repertoire sequencing, the TCR beta CDR3 regions were amplified from RNA transcripts. The first round was an RT-PCR using HTBI primers with the Qiagen OneStep RT-PCR kit, and this first round was followed by a second-round multiplex PCR, then size selection and purification. TCRdb reanalyzed the raw reads on its own, using fastp at Q25 for trimming and MiXCR for clone calling, and kept in-frame beta chains. A single entry per CDR3 protein holds the most common genes and DNA from its merged rows. Here the sample has hundreds of thousands of distinct CDR3 sequences; around a fifth occur a single time. Roughly 6.9% of the sample comes from the top ten. Sequencing used peripheral blood. The source is a woman under 30 with stable Graves' hyperthyroidism. Some clones in this sample may be carry-over from other donors' samples. Donor details come from another sample of the same person, matched by shared clones.

This clonotype was counted ten times or more. The chain combines TRBV10-3 with TRBJ2-7; 11 positions agree with TRBD2. Germline V gene sequence: CDR1 ENHRY, CDR2 SYGVKD. This CDR3 has 15 amino acids. The V and J ends lost 4 bases and 1 base, in that order; junction bases with no gene match: 3. CDR3 residues: CAISGSGRVSYEQYF. For the CDR3, the DNA is TGTGCCATCAGTGGTAGCGGGAGGGTGTCCTACGAGCAGTACTTC.

The chain joins TRBV20-1 to TRBJ1-1; TRBD1 is a possible D gene (6 bases). This CDR3 is built from 14 residues. In germline, CDR1 is DFQATT, CDR2 SNEGSKA (reference sequence). V was clipped by 3 bases and J by 0 bases, with 11 bases between them. The CDR3 sequence: CSASRGQMNTEAFF. The CDR3 coding sequence is TGCAGTGCTAGTCGGGGGCAGATGAACACTGAAGCTTTCTTT.

This clonotype was found many times. This sequence joins TRBV6-2 or TRBV6-3 and TRBJ1-6; no clear D. Germline V gene sequence: CDR1 MNHEY, CDR2 SVGEGT. The CDR3 is 14 amino acids. Between the trimmed V and J ends, which lost 4 bases and 7 bases, there was a span of 11 bases. CDR3 in amino acids: CASSFTAPNSPLHF. The CDR3 DNA follows: TGTGCCAGCAGTTTTACTGCTCCGAATTCACCCCTCCACTTT.

This clonotype was found many times. The CDR3 DNA reads TGTGCCATCAGTGAGTTCCGAGGGGGTACGGAGACCCAGTACTTC. Encoded protein: CAISEFRGGTETQYF. This sequence joins TRBV10-3 and TRBJ2-5, with D maybe TRBD1 (6 bases). Germline V gives CDR1 ENHRY, CDR2 SYGVKD. V shed 1 base and J shed 5 bases, with 14 bases lying between them. The CDR3 has 15 amino acids.

This clonotype was seen more than once but under ten times. This chain uses TRBV6-2 or TRBV6-3 with TRBJ1-1; tentatively, D is TRBD1 (6 bases). CDR1 MNHEY and CDR2 SVGEGT come from the germline V gene. The CDR3 consists of 15 residues. V lost 4 bases and J 4 bases, leaving 16 bases between the germline ends. CDR3 loop: CASSSQRGGITEAFF. For the CDR3, the DNA is TGTGCCAGCAGTTCACAGAGAGGGGGAATCACTGAAGCTTTCTTT.

The V call is TRBV7-9, the J call TRBJ2-2; D is unclear. CDR1 and CDR2 (germline): SEHNR, FQNEAQ (reference sequence). The CDR3 spans 14 residues. Trimming took off 1 base at V and 5 bases at J, with 8 bases between the two ends. The CDR3 region is CASSLDGLTGELFF. CDR3 DNA: TGTGCCAGCAGCTTAGACGGCCTGACCGGGGAGCTGTTTTTT.

This clonotype has a count of ten or more. V is TRBV7-9 and J is TRBJ1-2; tentatively, D is TRBD1 (6 bases). Germline-derived CDR1 and CDR2 are SEHNR and FQNEAQ (reference sequence). The CDR3 extends over 13 amino acids. V was clipped by 5 bases and J by 8 bases, with 15 bases between them. In nucleotides, the CDR3 is TGTGCCAGCAGCGAATCCAGGGGCAAAGGCTACACCTTC. It encodes CASSESRGKGYTF. Based on the CDR3 plus reference TRBV7-9 and TRBJ1-2, the full variable domain is DTGVSQNPRHKITKRGQNVTFRCDPISEHNRLYWYRQTLGQGPEFLTYFQNEAQLEKSRLLSDRFSAERPKGSFSTLEIQRTEQGDSAMYLCASSESRGKGYTFGSGTRLTVV.

The chain combines TRBV27 with TRBJ2-7, with a possible D match to TRBD2 (6 bases). The CDR3 is 14 amino acids. V was cut by 7 bases and J by 1 base, with 14 bases left in between. The germline CDR1 and CDR2 sequences are MNHEY and SMNVEV (reference sequence). CDR3 nucleotide sequence: TGTGCCAGCAAAGGACCGGGGGAATCCTACGAGCAGTACTTC. It yields the protein CASKGPGESYEQYF.

This clonotype was seen at least ten times. The rearrangement uses TRBV27 and TRBJ2-5; 8 bases match TRBD1. The CDR3 is made up of 18 amino acids. V shed 4 bases and J 2 bases; nucleotides not matched to a gene: 15. Per germline, CDR1 MNHEY and CDR2 SMNVEV (reference sequence). The CDR3 region has the DNA TGTGCCAGCAGTTCCGGAATTTTTGGACAGGGACTTCAAGAGACCCAGTACTTC. It is translated as CASSSGIFGQGLQETQYF.

The chain uses TRBV6-2 or TRBV6-3 and TRBJ2-7, with TRBD1 identical over 8 bases. Germline CDR1 reads MNHEY; CDR2 reads SVGEGT. The CDR3 runs 13 residues. V was clipped by 5 bases and J by 5 bases; unmatched bases: 5. The CDR3 spells CASSRTGFHEQYF. The CDR3, as DNA: TGTGCCAGCAGTAGGACAGGGTTCCACGAGCAGTACTTC.

This clonotype has just a few counts. The chain is built from TRBV18 and TRBJ1-5, with D possibly matching TRBD1 (5 bases). Germline assignment: CDR1 KGHSH and CDR2 LQKENI. The CDR3 contains 13 residues. V was cut by 8 bases and J by 1 base, with 9 bases left in between. The CDR3 loop is CASARDSNQPQHF. CDR3 nucleotide sequence: TGTGCCAGCGCCCGGGACAGCAATCAGCCCCAGCATTTT.

This clonotype was found many times. The genes are TRBV12-3 or TRBV12-4 and TRBJ1-1; weak D call: TRBD1 (6 bases). The CDR3 is made up of 14 amino acids. V lost 7 bases and J lost 1, with 13 bases in between. In DNA form, the CDR3 reads TGTGCCAGCACCAAACCGGGACAGAACACTGAAGCTTTCTTT. Translating it yields CASTKPGQNTEAFF.

This clonotype has just a few counts. It is unclear where the CDR3 begins or ends on the DNA, so no DNA is shown, and the CDR3 is as TCRdb lists it. The chain carries TRBV7-9 and TRBJ2-5; the table's D call, TRBD1, was not checked against the DNA. The CDR3 totals 16 residues, both ends included. The germline gives CDR1 SEHNR, CDR2 FQNEAQ (reference sequence). CDR3: CASSLAWGTGAETKYF.

This clonotype has at least ten counts. This rearrangement joins TRBV12-3 or TRBV12-4 to TRBJ1-1; D is unresolved. Trimming took 2 bases from V and 4 from J, leaving 11 bases between them. This CDR3 is built from 14 residues. CDR3 in amino acids: CASSLNAAGTEAFF. CDR3 bases: TGTGCCAGCAGTTTAAATGCAGCGGGCACTGAAGCTTTCTTT.

The count of this clonotype is one. The chain is built from TRBV6-5 and TRBJ2-7; D not resolved. CDR3 length equals 14 residues. Per germline, CDR1 MNHEY and CDR2 SVGAGI. The V end lost 2 bases, the J end lost 2 bases, and 10 bases lay between the germline ends. This CDR3 is CASSYGLGAYEQYF. The CDR3 DNA follows: TGTGCCAGCAGTTACGGGTTAGGTGCCTACGAGCAGTACTTC.

This rearrangement joins TRBV30 to TRBJ1-6; TRBD1 agrees at 7 bases. Trimming cost V 2 bases and J 7 bases; bases outside gene matches: 11. The germline V gene encodes CDR1 GTSNPN and CDR2 SVGIG (reference sequence). The CDR3 runs 16 residues. The DNA of the CDR3 is TGTGCCTGGAGTTTCAGGGGGGCAGCCGAGAATTCACCCCTCCACTTT. It translates to CAWSFRGAAENSPLHF. Combining the CDR3 with reference TRBV30 and TRBJ1-6 gives the whole variable domain SQTIHQWPATLVQPVGSPLSLECTVEGTSNPNLYWYRQAAGRGLQLLFYSVGIGQISSEVPQNLSASRPQDRQFILSSKKLLLSDSGFYLCAWSFRGAAENSPLHFGNGTRLTVT.

Points on this clonotype: The junction differs from germline at one of its ends, possibly a read error. The genes are TRBV29-1 and TRBJ2-7, with D uncertain. Per germline, CDR1 SQVTM and CDR2 ANQGSEA. The length of the CDR3 is 11 residues. The CDR3 reads CSVDRMGFRLF. The CDR3 DNA follows: TGCAGCGTTGATAGAATGGGGTTCCGTCTGTTC.

The sample holds many counts of this clonotype. The rearrangement uses TRBV7-9 and TRBJ2-7; D unresolved. CDR1 is SEHNR, CDR2 FQNEAQ, per germline (reference sequence). The CDR3 sequence is 15 residues long. V was clipped by 1 base and J by 2 bases, with 12 bases between them. DNA of the CDR3: TGTGCCAGCAGCTTAGGATACGGCAGAGCCTACGAGCAGTACTTC. Its protein product is CASSLGYGRAYEQYF.

This clonotype was observed many times. The V gene is TRBV11-2, the J gene TRBJ2-4, with TRBD1 matching 9 bases. Germline CDR1 and CDR2: SGHAT and FQNNGV. The length of the CDR3 is 15 residues. V was clipped by 1 base and J by 8 bases; unmatched bases: 6. The DNA of the CDR3 is TGTGCCAGCAGCTTAGGCGGGACAGGGTCTCACATTCAGTACTTC. It encodes CASSLGGTGSHIQYF.

This clonotype has at least ten counts. In this CDR3 the conserved last residue, phenylalanine or tryptophan, is missing, so a read error is likely. The genes are TRBV20-1 and TRBJ1-2, with a tentative D call TRBD1 (5 bases). The germline CDR1 and CDR2 sequences are DFQATT and SNEGSKA (reference sequence). Trimming shortened V by 3 bases and J by 4 bases, and 9 bases separated the two germline ends. This CDR3 is built from 12 residues. The CDR3 DNA follows: TGCAGTGCTAGCCCCAGGGCCTATGGCTACACCTCC. This codes for CSASPRAYGYTS.

This clonotype came up many times. The chain combines TRBV6-5 with TRBJ2-2; no clear D gene. Germline lookup yields CDR1 MNHEY and CDR2 SVGAGI. This CDR3 contains 15 residues. Trimming stripped 4 bases from V and 1 base from J, with 10 bases between. The CDR3 coding sequence is TGTGCCAGCAGTTCCTATGACGTGAACACCGGGGAGCTGTTTTTT. Translating it yields CASSSYDVNTGELFF.

This clonotype has ten or more counts. J is TRBJ1-6 and V is TRBV7-6; D perhaps matches TRBD1 (5 bases). V lost 2 bases to trimming and J lost 6 bases, with 17 bases between them. Germline V gives CDR1 SGHVS, CDR2 FNYEAQ. CDR3 size: 17 residues. The CDR3 region has the DNA TGTGCCAGCAGCTTACCTTGCGGGGCCAGGGTTAATTCACCCCTCCACTTT. Translating gives CASSLPCGARVNSPLHF.

The genes are TRBV4-1 and TRBJ1-1; TRBD1 is a possible D gene (6 bases). V lost 0 bases and J lost 5, with 13 bases in between. Germline CDR1 and CDR2: MGHRA and YSYEKL. CDR3 length: 15 residues. As DNA, the CDR3 is TGCGCCAGCAGCCAAGATAGAGGGGGGGGGACTGAAGCTTTCTTT. This translates into CASSQDRGGGTEAFF.